This T cell receptor (beta chain) was retrieved from a study of beta chain features in type 1 diabetes. Study summary: Across all samples, about 110,000,000 sorted cells were examined.

The V gene's germline CDR1 is LNHNV and CDR2 YYDKDF (reference sequence). The V end was cut by 0 bases, the J end by 3 bases, with 9 bases between. This CDR3 spans 15 amino acids. Per donor, one heparinised blood draw averaged approximately 120 mL. Expressed TCRB transcripts were sequenced, since all the RNA that had been isolated was reverse transcribed. The table came from immunoSEQ multiplex PCR; TCRdb's copy has only in-frame clones and leaves some out. This sample has 150,000 to 200,000 clones; about 13% occur once, and the top ten carry 0.5% to 0.75%. The V and J genes are TRBV15 and TRBJ1-5; no clear D gene. The sample was central memory CD4+ T cells from blood. The TCR was taken from a young woman in good health. CDR3 protein: CATSRDGRINQPQHF. CDR3 coding DNA: TGTGCCACCAGCAGAGATGGCAGGATCAATCAGCCCCAGCATTTT.